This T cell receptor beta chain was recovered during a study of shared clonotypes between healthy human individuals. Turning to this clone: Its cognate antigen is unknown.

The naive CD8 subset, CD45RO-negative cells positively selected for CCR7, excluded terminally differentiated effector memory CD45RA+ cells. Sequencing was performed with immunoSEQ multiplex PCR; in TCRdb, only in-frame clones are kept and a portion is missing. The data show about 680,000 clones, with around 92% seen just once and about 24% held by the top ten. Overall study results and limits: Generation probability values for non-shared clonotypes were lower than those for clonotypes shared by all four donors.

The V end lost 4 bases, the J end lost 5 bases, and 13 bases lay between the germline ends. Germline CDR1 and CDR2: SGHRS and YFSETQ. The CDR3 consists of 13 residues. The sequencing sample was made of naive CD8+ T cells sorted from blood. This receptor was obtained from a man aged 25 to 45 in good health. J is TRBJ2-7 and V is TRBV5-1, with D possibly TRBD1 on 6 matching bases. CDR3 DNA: TGCGCCAGCAGCCCTCTCACAGGGAACGAGCAGTACTTC. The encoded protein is CASSPLTGNEQYF.